This T cell receptor (beta chain) appears in the sequencing data of a study of early T cells in non-severe SARS-CoV-2 infection. TCRdb processed the 5' RACE reads anew with MiXCR; each CDR3 protein has one entry. The sample contains more than 50,000 distinct CDR3 sequences, around 12% of which appear only once. Many counts were recorded for this clonotype. V shed 5 bases and J shed 9 bases, with 13 bases lying between them. Germline V CDR1 and CDR2: KGHDR, SFDVKD. The CDR3 covers 13 residues. The sample consisted of whole blood, taken at baseline. The receptor's source is an adult who was a healthcare worker with PCR-confirmed SARS-CoV-2 infection or an uninfected control (not recorded which). The chain couples TRBV24-1 to TRBJ2-1; tentatively, D is TRBD2 (6 bases). CDR3 coding DNA: TGTGCCACCAGTGGTAGCGGAGAGGGTGAGCAGTTCTTC. Protein: CATSGSGEGEQFF.